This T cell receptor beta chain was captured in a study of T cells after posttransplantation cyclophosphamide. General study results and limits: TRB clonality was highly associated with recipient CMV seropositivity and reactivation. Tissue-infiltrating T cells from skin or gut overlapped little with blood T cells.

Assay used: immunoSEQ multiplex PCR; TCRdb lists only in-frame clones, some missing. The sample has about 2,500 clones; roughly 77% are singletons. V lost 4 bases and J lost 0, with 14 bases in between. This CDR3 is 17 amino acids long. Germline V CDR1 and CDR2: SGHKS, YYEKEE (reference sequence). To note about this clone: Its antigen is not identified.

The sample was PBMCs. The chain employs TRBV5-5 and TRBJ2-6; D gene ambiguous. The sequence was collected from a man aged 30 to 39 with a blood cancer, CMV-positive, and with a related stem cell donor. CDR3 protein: CASSVAQVNSGANVLTF. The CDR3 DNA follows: TGTGCCAGCAGCGTGGCTCAGGTTAACTCTGGGGCCAACGTCCTGACTTTC.